This entry is about one T cell receptor beta chain. The target antigen is unknown. Prior to sequencing, the ViraFEST assay stimulated PBMC with viral peptide pools, which expanded the antigen-specific CD4+ T cells. Cells that had been cultured for 10 days were the source of isolated CD4+ T cells. Participants were vaccinated with two doses of either the BNT162b2 or mRNA-1273 vaccine. A density of fewer than 2.5 million PBMC per well was used; these cells were cultured with approximately 10 IU/ml IL-2 and roughly 10 ug/ml peptides. Half-medium exchanges with IL-2 medium took place on days 3 and 7. This specimen comes from a study of vaccination effects on CD4 cells after COVID-19. As for the study in general: Post-vaccine draws lagged the second dose by a median of 72 days. Study-level results: Of the vaccine-induced clones from healthy vaccinees, merely 1 of 255 recognized common cold coronaviruses as well.

Libraries were prepared by immunoSEQ multiplex PCR; TCRdb keeps only in-frame clonotypes and omits some of them. Among 26,000 or so clones listed, around 82% were seen once. This TCR was sampled from a human donor who received a COVID-19 vaccine. Some clones in this sample may be carry-over from other donors' samples. The sequencing here drew on CD4+ T cells from PBMCs cultured with HCoV-NL63 spike peptides, taken after COVID-19 vaccination.

The CDR3 sequence: CASALRGSQHF. DNA for the CDR3: TGTGCTAGTGCCCTGAGAGGTTCTCAGCATTTT. This chain links TRBV12-5 with TRBJ1-5; no firm D call. V was shortened by 7 bases and J by 13 bases, with 14 bases between the two germline ends. CDR1 and CDR2 (germline): LGHNT, FRNRAP. The CDR3 spans 11 residues.